This entry features one T cell receptor beta chain sequence. No antigen is known for it. The iRepertoire nested amplicon-rescue multiplex PCR amplified TCR alpha and beta CDR3s from RNA. One-step reverse transcription and amplification started from approximately 100-400 ng of tissue mRNA or PBMC total RNA. TCRdb used MiXCR to reprocess the multiplex PCR reads, holding one entry per CDR3 protein. The sample has under 200,000 distinct CDR3 sequences, roughly 45% seen once; the top ten hold around 5.3%. The sample is drawn from a study of glioma-infiltrating T cells. Whole-study results and caveats: Gliomas, especially low-grade, showed above-expected tissue-blood divergence; non-neoplastic patients showed below. Very few CDR3 sequences were shared between tissue and blood.

Sequenced sample: glioma tissue, nonneoplastic brain tissue, or PBMCs (not recorded which). This clonotype was obtained from a human donor with low-grade glioma or glioblastoma, undergoing nonglioma brain surgery, or in good health (not recorded which).

The CDR3: CATSDRPGQGYNEQFF. The CDR3 coding sequence is TGTGCCACCAGTGACCGACCGGGACAGGGTTACAATGAGCAGTTCTTC. The chain carries TRBV24-1 and TRBJ2-1; 9 nucleotides align to TRBD1. Germline loops: CDR1 KGHDR, CDR2 SFDVKD. The CDR3 extends over 16 amino acids. V lost 4 bases and J lost 4; bases outside the gene matches: 7.